This is a list of T cell receptor beta chains from one sample in a study of monozygotic twins with inflammatory bowel disease. TCRdb re-called the 5' RACE reads and gives one entry per CDR3 protein, without DNA. The sample table includes 350,000 to 500,000 distinct CDR3 sequences. Source material: blood. The receptors here all came from a human donor with ulcerative colitis or Crohn's disease, or a healthy co-twin of an affected twin (not recorded which). CDR3s include the opening cysteine and the closing phenylalanine or tryptophan.

>14|TRBJ1-2|TRBV6-1
CASRVGEDSYGYTF
>13|TRBJ2-3|TRBV10-3
CAIQGGGTDTQYF
>12|TRBJ2-7|TRBV5-1
CASSSGYYEQYF
>16|TRBJ2-2|TRBV29-1
CSVVWVPNSNTGELFF
>15|TRBJ2-7|TRBV2
CASRPGTSISYEQYF
>17|TRBJ2-6|TRBV3-1
CASKIGQGANGANVLTF
>14|TRBJ2-1|TRBV24-1
CATSDPGAGNEQFF
>15|TRBJ2-1|TRBV20-1
CSARAAGVTYNEQFF
>13|TRBJ2-5|TRBV19
CASSDGSQETQYF
>17|TRBJ2-2|TRBV7-6
CASSSAQKTGPTGELFF
>15|TRBJ2-7|TRBV14
CASSQMGGIAYEQYF
>14|TRBJ1-2|TRBV5-4
CASTIPGGIYGYTF
>17|TRBJ2-3|TRBV7-9
CASSLASGGHMTDTQYF
>15|TRBJ2-2|TRBV20-1
CSASGRVPNTGELFF
>15|TRBJ2-3|TRBV7-9
CASSTGTFSTDTQYF
>15|TRBJ1-2|TRBV7-9
CASSPGATRGYGYTF
>21|TRBJ2-2|TRBV4-1
CASSQEPWGLAGWRATGELFF
>17|TRBJ1-1|TRBV5-1
CASTGTGTGGWNTEAFF
>13|TRBJ1-5|TRBV19
CASSRASDQPQHF
>13|TRBJ2-1|TRBV5-1
CASSSGRSDEQFF
>15|TRBJ2-3|TRBV3-1
CASSQGGLAGLVQYF
>12|TRBJ2-1|TRBV7-2
CASSLFKDEQFF
>14|TRBJ1-1|TRBV7-9
CASRAGLLNTEAFF
>13|TRBJ1-4|TRBV10-3
CAIKSRDGEKLFF
>20|TRBJ1-6|TRBV20-1
CSARGDSGTGPSSYNSPLHF
>14|TRBJ1-3|TRBV9
CASSASISGNTIYF
>15|TRBJ2-1|TRBV7-9
CASGRPEHSYNEQFF
>14|TRBJ2-1|TRBV5-1
CASSSQTSDNEQFF
>13|TRBJ1-3|TRBV29-1
CSVEKVSGNTIYF
>15|TRBJ2-1|TRBV10-3
CAISETGTGRDEQFF
>18|TRBJ2-7|TRBV27
CASSLSAGGVGETYEQYF
>13|TRBJ2-7|TRBV29-1
CSVKGVPSYEQYF
>16|TRBJ2-1|TRBV20-1
CSARSSGRAQVPEQFF
>15|TRBJ2-1|TRBV5-1
CASSRWGGEYNEQFF
>16|TRBJ2-1|TRBV7-2
CASSPRGDLVYNEQFF
>16|TRBJ2-2|TRBV5-1
CASSAQKTGNTGELFF
>17|TRBJ2-1|TRBV7-2
CASTSKGVSGRLNEQFF
>15|TRBJ2-4|TRBV4-3
CASSQVVAGGGIQYF
>16|TRBJ1-2|TRBV9
CASSATPGTGNYGYTF
>16|TRBJ1-1|TRBV12-5
CASGFNPGRRSAEAFF
>14|TRBJ1-3|TRBV12-5
CASGPQLPGNTIYF
>14|TRBJ2-5|TRBV6-1
CASSGHGGQETQYF
>13|TRBJ2-5|TRBV5-6
CASSWPTQETQYF
>14|TRBJ1-3|TRBV11-2
CASSYGSLSGTIYF
>16|TRBJ2-1|TRBV6-4
CASSGAGTTGESEQFF
>14|TRBJ1-1|TRBV12-3/TRBV12-4
CASSLSQGGTEAFF
>18|TRBJ2-1|TRBV9
CASSVGGTSGGASNEQFF
>16|TRBJ1-1|TRBV5-8
CASSLANPGENTEAFF
>16|TRBJ2-1|TRBV5-1
CASSLRTSGSYNEQFF
>16|TRBJ2-1|TRBV7-3
CASSLGIRGDYNEQFF